Listed below are T cell receptor beta chains from one sample, sequenced in a study of CD8+ T cells in alopecia areata. Some clones are missing from TCRdb's copy, which holds only in-frame ones; the method was immunoSEQ multiplex PCR. Of under 350,000 clones listed, 58% are singletons. This sample comprised CD4+ T cells sorted from blood, obtained at week 24, from a patient treated with tofacitinib. The receptors shown here come from a human donor with alopecia areata. Each CDR3 is given with its conserved first and last residue. The order of the fields is V gene, CDR3 length, clone size, D gene, J gene, CDR3 DNA, CDR3 protein. The D gene is left open where the match is weak. Some rows have no size entry. The others give once, few or many, or a class for an expanded clone.

>TRBV27|13|-|TRBD1|TRBJ1-5
TGTGCCAGCAGGAGGGACAGGGACCAGCCCCAGCATTTT
CASRRDRDQPQHF
>TRBV5-6|16|-|-|TRBJ1-5
TGTGCCAGCAGCTTGATGGCAGGCGTTAGCAATCAGCCCCAGCATTTT
CASSLMAGVSNQPQHF
>TRBV4-3|15|few|-|TRBJ1-4
TGCGCCAGCAGCCAAGATCTCGCCATGCGGGAAAAACTGTTTTTT
CASSQDLAMREKLFF
>TRBV4-1|16|few|TRBD2|TRBJ2-5
TGCGCCAGCAGCCCCCTAGGGGGTAGCGGGGGAGAGACCCAGTACTTC
CASSPLGGSGGETQYF
>TRBV25-1|16|few|-|TRBJ2-5
TGTGCCAGCAGTGGCTCGTACGGTTTCCGCCAAGAGACCCAGTACTTC
CASSGSYGFRQETQYF
>TRBV30|12|-|TRBD1|TRBJ2-5
TGTGCCTGGGGGACAGGGGCAGAGACCCAGTACTTC
CAWGTGAETQYF
>TRBV25-1|15|-|-|TRBJ1-2
TGTGCCAGCAGTGAATATCGGGGAGAGGGTAGCGGCTACACCTTC
CASSEYRGEGSGYTF
>TRBV27|14|-|-|TRBJ2-2
TGTGCCAGCAGCGGGGGCCGAGATACCGGGGAGCTGTTTTTT
CASSGGRDTGELFF
>TRBV29-1|13|-|TRBD2|TRBJ2-3
TGCAGCGTTGGACTAGCGTTAACAGATACGCAGTATTTT
CSVGLALTDTQYF
>TRBV30|16|-|-|TRBJ1-4
TGTGCCTGGAGTGTCGGGACGGCCACAACTAATGAAAAACTGTTTTTT
CAWSVGTATTNEKLFF
>TRBV11-2|11|-|-|TRBJ1-4
TGTGCCAGCAGCTCTTCCCTGGAACTGTTTTTT
CASSSSLELFF
>TRBV30|15|-|TRBD1|TRBJ1-5
TGTGCCTGGAGTGTCCGGGACAGGGAGGCTCAGCCCCAGCATTTT
CAWSVRDREAQPQHF
>TRBV4-1|15|once|-|TRBJ1-2
TGCGCCAGCAGCCATCCCCTCGGGGCAGACTATGGCTACACCTTC
CASSHPLGADYGYTF
>TRBV9|16|few|TRBD2|TRBJ2-7
TGTGCCAGCAGCGTAGCGACCGGGACTAGCGGAGACGAGCAGTACTTC
CASSVATGTSGDEQYF
>TRBV5-7|14|-|TRBD1|TRBJ1-2
TGTGCCAGCAGAACCAGACAGGGGCACTATGGCTACACCTTC
CASRTRQGHYGYTF
>TRBV2|16|-|TRBD1|TRBJ1-5
TGTGCCAGCAGTGGCGGGACAGGATATAGCAATCAGCCCCAGCATTTT
CASSGGTGYSNQPQHF
>TRBV5-1|15|-|-|TRBJ2-5
TGCGCCAGCAGCTTGGGCAGGACCTACCAAGAGACCCAGTACTTC
CASSLGRTYQETQYF
>TRBV29-1|11|-|-|TRBJ2-5
TGCAGCGTTGTGCGGCAAGAGACCCAGTACTTC
CSVVRQETQYF
>TRBV5-7|13|few|-|TRBJ2-7
TGTGCCAGCATCACGGGACTGGGATACGAGCAGTACTTC
CASITGLGYEQYF
>TRBV30|14|-|-|TRBJ1-1
TGTGCCTGGACCCCGGGGCGGCGGAACACTGAAGCTTTCTTT
CAWTPGRRNTEAFF
>TRBV15|13|-|TRBD2|TRBJ2-5
TGTGCCACCAGCAGAGACAGGGAGGGGACCCAGTACTTC
CATSRDREGTQYF
>TRBV25-1|13|-|-|TRBJ1-3
TGTGCCAGCAGTGGGACGGGACGACACACCATATATTTT
CASSGTGRHTIYF
>TRBV30|11|-|-|TRBJ2-7
TGTGCCTGGAGCGACAATTACGAGCAGTACTTC
CAWSDNYEQYF
>TRBV30|14|-|-|TRBJ2-1
TGTGCCTGGAACCACTCGCGGGGTGACAATGAGCAGTTCTTC
CAWNHSRGDNEQFF
>TRBV20-1|11|few|-|TRBJ1-1
TGCAGTGGCGGGGGTGCGACTGAAGCTTTCTTT
CSGGGATEAFF